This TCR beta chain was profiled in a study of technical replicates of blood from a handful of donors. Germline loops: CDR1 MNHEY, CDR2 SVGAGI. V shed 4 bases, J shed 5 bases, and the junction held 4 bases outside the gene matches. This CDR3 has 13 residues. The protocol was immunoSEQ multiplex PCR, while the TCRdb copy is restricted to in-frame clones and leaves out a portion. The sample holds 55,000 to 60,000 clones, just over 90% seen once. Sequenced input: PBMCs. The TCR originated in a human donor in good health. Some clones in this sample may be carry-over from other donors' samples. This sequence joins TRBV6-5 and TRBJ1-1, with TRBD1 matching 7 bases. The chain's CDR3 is CASSSRDRTEAFF. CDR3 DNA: TGTGCCAGCAGTTCCCGGGACAGAACTGAAGCTTTCTTT.